This passage covers 28 T cell receptor beta chains from one sample sequenced in a study of T cell responses to AZD1222 COVID-19 vaccine. Using immunoSEQ multiplex PCR, the repertoire was profiled, and TCRdb retains in-frame clones only, with some absent. The data hold 150,000 to 200,000 clones, with about 89% observed a single time. This material consisted of peripheral blood, taken on day 0 of AZD1222 vaccination. These receptors were obtained from an adult in good health.

The chain links TRBV28 to TRBJ1-2, with a possible D match to TRBD1 (6 bases). Trimming stripped 3 bases from V and 8 bases from J, with 7 bases between. The length of the CDR3 is 11 residues. The germline CDR1 and CDR2 sequences are MDHEN and SYDVKM. The CDR3 spells CASSLTGGYTF. DNA of the CDR3: TGTGCCAGCAGTTTGACAGGAGGCTACACCTTC.

This clone occurred once. This rearrangement joins TRBV29-1 to TRBJ1-2, with a weak D call TRBD1 (6 bases). The germline V gene encodes CDR1 SQVTM and CDR2 ANQGSEA. The CDR3 sequence is 13 residues long. The ends were cut back, 7 bases at V and 0 bases at J, with 12 bases in the middle. Here the CDR3 DNA reads TGCAGCGCCGGACAGAATACTAACTATGGCTACACCTTC. Translation gives CSAGQNTNYGYTF.

V and J are TRBV3-1 (or the pseudogene TRBV3-2) and TRBJ2-7, with TRBD1 as a possible D gene (6 bases). Deletions cut 1 base from V and 6 bases from J, with 13 bases between. Looked up from germline, CDR1 is LGHDT and CDR2 is YNNKEL (reference sequence). This CDR3 is built from 14 residues. CDR3 sequence (DNA): TGTGCCAGCAGCCAAGTAGGGGGAAGAGGCGAGCAGTACGTC. Protein: CASSQVGGRGEQYV.

The chain recombines TRBV12-3 or TRBV12-4 with TRBJ2-3; D unclear. V was trimmed by 0 bases and J by 5 bases, leaving 6 bases between them. The CDR3 is 13 amino acids. This CDR3 is CASSLAQKDTQYF. CDR3 coding DNA: TGTGCCAGCAGTTTAGCGCAGAAAGATACGCAGTATTTT.

This chain links TRBV30 with TRBJ1-4; no clear D gene. The CDR3 has 17 amino acids. Trimming took off 0 bases at V and 4 bases at J, with 18 bases between the two ends. Looked up from germline, CDR1 is GTSNPN and CDR2 is SVGIG (reference sequence). CDR3 sequence (DNA): TGTGCCTGGAGTGTAATTGGAAGATCCGGGGATAATGAAAAACTGTTTTTT. Its protein product is CAWSVIGRSGDNEKLFF.

This sequence joins TRBV27 and TRBJ1-2; 10 positions match TRBD1. Germline values: CDR1 MNHEY, CDR2 SMNVEV (reference sequence). The CDR3 spans 16 residues. Losses at the gene ends were 4 bases for V and 3 bases for J; bases not matched to a gene: 8. CDR3 amino acids: CASSSRLTGGDYGYTF. CDR3 in DNA: TGTGCCAGCAGTTCCCGCCTGACAGGGGGCGACTATGGCTACACCTTC.

The chain has TRBV2 and TRBJ1-2; a weak D match, TRBD1 (5 bases). Germline V CDR1 and CDR2: SNHLY, FYNNEI. The CDR3 is 14 residues long. Trimming pared 9 bases from V and 0 bases from J, leaving 14 bases between. CDR3 in amino acids: CARVREGANYGYTF. For the CDR3, the DNA is TGTGCCAGGGTCCGGGAAGGGGCTAACTATGGCTACACCTTC.

The rearrangement joins TRBV30 to TRBJ1-5; a weak D match, TRBD1 (5 bases). CDR1 and CDR2 (germline): GTSNPN, SVGIG (reference sequence). Trimming took 0 bases from V and 5 from J, leaving 29 bases between them. This CDR3 has 20 residues. The CDR3 region has the DNA TGTGCCTGGAGTGTACGCGTGGCAGGGATACCACTCAGGCCCCATCAGCCCCAGCATTTT. Protein sequence: CAWSVRVAGIPLRPHQPQHF.

The chain carries TRBV28 and TRBJ1-1; 9 nucleotides align to TRBD1. The germline gives CDR1 MDHEN, CDR2 SYDVKM. V lost 6 bases, J lost 7 bases, and 12 bases stayed unmatched. This CDR3 spans 15 amino acids. The CDR3 is CASSPAGTGTREAFF. In nucleotides, the CDR3 is TGTGCCAGCAGCCCTGCCGGGACAGGGACCCGTGAAGCTTTCTTT. The full variable domain, its missing parts supplied by reference TRBV28 and TRBJ1-1, is DVKVTQSSRYLVKRTGEKVFLECVQDMDHENMFWYRQDPGLGLRLIYFSYDVKMKEKGDIPEGYSVSREKKERFSLILESASTNQTSMYLCASSPAGTGTREAFFGQGTRLTVV.

The V call is TRBV6-5, the J call TRBJ1-1, with a possible D match to TRBD1 (6 bases). The CDR3 length is 13 residues. With 6 bases removed from V and 1 base from J, the gap between germline ends came to 9 bases. Germline assignment: CDR1 MNHEY and CDR2 SVGAGI. CDR3 sequence: CASSIRGNTEAFF. DNA for the CDR3: TGTGCCAGCAGCATCAGGGGGAACACTGAAGCTTTCTTT.

The CDR3 DNA sequence: TGTGCCAGTAGAACCTTGGGGAACACTGAAGCTTTCTTT. Translation: CASRTLGNTEAFF. This chain links TRBV19 with TRBJ1-1; D call uncertain. CDR3 length: 13 amino acids. The germline gives CDR1 LNHDA, CDR2 SQIVND (reference sequence). V lost 6 bases, J lost 1 base, and 9 bases lay in between. Full variable domain (missing parts from reference TRBV19 and TRBJ1-1): DGGITQSPKYLFRKEGQNVTLSCEQNLNHDAMYWYRQDPGQGLRLIYYSQIVNDFQKGDIAEGYSVSREKKESFPLTVTSAQKNPTAFYLCASRTLGNTEAFFGQGTRLTVV.

V gene TRBV28 combines with J gene TRBJ2-3, with D uncertain. The CDR3 covers 13 residues. With 6 bases removed from V and 3 bases from J, the gap between germline ends came to 10 bases. The germline CDR1 and CDR2 sequences are MDHEN and SYDVKM. The CDR3 loop is CASSLGTTDTQYF. CDR3 nucleotides: TGTGCCAGCAGCCTAGGAACGACAGATACGCAGTATTTT.

J is TRBJ1-1 and V is TRBV18; TRBD1 is a possible D gene (5 bases). V gave up 5 bases and J gave up 4 bases, with 11 bases separating them. The CDR3 contains 13 residues. Germline values: CDR1 KGHSH, CDR2 LQKENI. This CDR3 is CASSVTGATEAFF. The DNA of the CDR3 is TGTGCCAGCTCAGTAACCGGGGCCACTGAAGCTTTCTTT.

The V gene is TRBV7-2, the J gene TRBJ1-5, with TRBD1 matching over 7 bases. Germline V gene data show CDR1 as SGHTA and CDR2 as FQGNSA. The CDR3 spans 14 residues. V was pared by 5 bases and J by 3 bases, with 4 bases of the junction left unmatched. This CDR3 is CASSAGTVNQPQHF. The CDR3 region has the DNA TGTGCCAGCAGCGCAGGGACAGTCAATCAGCCCCAGCATTTT. Complete variable domain (other parts from reference TRBV7-2 and TRBJ1-5): GAGVSQSPSNKVTEKGKDVELRCDPISGHTALYWYRQSLGQGLEFLIYFQGNSAPDKSGLPSDRFSAERTGGSVSTLTIQRTQQEDSAVYLCASSAGTVNQPQHFGDGTRLSIL.

The chain has TRBV6-5 and TRBJ1-6; weak D call: TRBD1 (5 bases). The CDR3 has 13 amino acids. With 7 bases removed from V and 7 bases from J, the gap between germline ends came to 11 bases. In germline, CDR1 is MNHEY, CDR2 SVGAGI. CDR3 residues: CASTPRQNSPLHF. DNA for the CDR3: TGTGCCAGCACCCCCCGACAGAATTCACCCCTCCACTTT.

V and J are TRBV19 and TRBJ1-6, with a possible D match to TRBD1 (6 bases). The CDR3 consists of 16 residues. V lost 6 bases and J 5 bases, leaving 17 bases between the germline ends. The germline V gene encodes CDR1 LNHDA and CDR2 SQIVND (reference sequence). The CDR3, as DNA: TGTGCCAGTAGGGGCCTACGGGGGGCCGATAATTCACCCCTCCACTTT. It encodes CASRGLRGADNSPLHF.

The chain couples TRBV5-1 to TRBJ1-2; 9 bases fit TRBD1. The CDR3 has 13 residues. Germline CDR1 reads SGHRS; CDR2 reads YFSETQ. Trimming took 2 bases from V and 5 from J; bases not matched to a gene: 1. The CDR3 loop reads CASSFGQGYGYTF. The CDR3 DNA is TGCGCCAGCAGCTTCGGACAGGGGTATGGCTACACCTTC.

Here the CDR3 DNA reads TGTGCCAGCAGCGCAGGTGGCCAGCCCCAGCATTTT. It encodes CASSAGGQPQHF. The J gene is TRBJ1-5, the V gene TRBV9; the D is unclear. V lost 3 bases and J 7 bases, leaving 8 bases between the germline ends. The CDR3 length is 12 residues. The germline gives CDR1 SGDLS, CDR2 YYNGEE. The variable domain in full, completed from reference TRBV9 and TRBJ1-5, reads DSGVTQTPKHLITATGQRVTLRCSPRSGDLSVYWYQQSLDQGLQFLIQYYNGEERAKGNILERFSAQQFPDLHSELNLSSLELGDSALYFCASSAGGQPQHFGDGTRLSIL.

This chain links TRBV3-1 (or the pseudogene TRBV3-2) with TRBJ2-2, with 12 bases lining up with TRBD2. Losses at the gene ends were 0 bases for V and 7 bases for J; bases not matched to a gene: 3. CDR3 length: 16 amino acids. The germline gives CDR1 LGHDT, CDR2 YNNKEL (reference sequence). CDR3 sequence reads: CASSQDASGRGGELFF. The CDR3 region has the DNA TGTGCCAGCAGCCAAGATGCTAGCGGGAGGGGCGGGGAGCTGTTTTTT.

This rearrangement joins TRBV7-9 to TRBJ1-1, with 9 bases that match TRBD1. V gave up 4 bases and J gave up 3 bases; unmatched junction bases: 6. This CDR3 has 15 residues. CDR1 is SEHNR, CDR2 FQNEAQ, per germline (reference sequence). The CDR3 protein is CASSSGQGADTEAFF. CDR3 nucleotide sequence: TGTGCCAGCAGCTCGGGACAGGGAGCGGACACTGAAGCTTTCTTT.

The chain is built from TRBV7-2 and TRBJ1-1, with D possibly being TRBD1 (6 bases). From germline, CDR1 is SGHTA and CDR2 FQGNSA. The CDR3 runs to 16 residues. V was pared by 5 bases and J by 1 base, with 17 bases between. The CDR3, as DNA: TGTGCCAGCAGCCCCGCATTAGGACAGAAGAACACTGAAGCTTTCTTT. It specifies CASSPALGQKNTEAFF.

V usage is TRBV11-2 and J usage is TRBJ1-1, with D possibly TRBD1 on 6 matching bases. The V gene's germline CDR1 is SGHAT and CDR2 FQNNGV. Trimming left V 7 bases short and J 7 bases short, with 13 bases between. The CDR3 contains 12 residues. Here the CDR3 reads CASTHGGVEAFF. CDR3 coding DNA: TGTGCCAGCACCCACGGGGGCGTTGAAGCTTTCTTT.

V gene TRBV4-3 combines with J gene TRBJ1-3; no firm D call. Germline V gene sequence: CDR1 LGHNA, CDR2 YSLEER. The ends were cut back, 0 bases at V and 10 bases at J, with 13 bases in the middle. There are 14 residues in the CDR3. The DNA of the CDR3 is TGCGCCAGCAGCCAAGAAGTAGAGTCCGGGACCATATATTTT. This gives the protein CASSQEVESGTIYF.

CDR3: CASSLHGPAPHNEQFF. The CDR3 nucleotides are TGTGCCAGCAGTTTGCACGGGCCAGCCCCCCACAATGAGCAGTTCTTC. The chain combines TRBV27 with TRBJ2-1; D gene uncertain. Trimming took off 3 bases at V and 5 bases at J, with 17 bases between the two ends. The CDR3 has 16 residues. In germline, CDR1 is MNHEY, CDR2 SMNVEV (reference sequence).

V usage is TRBV29-1 and J usage is TRBJ2-1; the match to TRBD1 covers 7 bases. Germline lookup yields CDR1 SQVTM and CDR2 ANQGSEA. This CDR3 is built from 12 residues. The J segment lost 6 bases and the V segment lost 3 bases, leaving 2 bases of the junction unmatched. CDR3 nucleotide sequence: TGCAGCGTTGAGAGGGGGCGCAATGAGCAGTTCTTC. It translates to CSVERGRNEQFF.

The chain links TRBV28 to TRBJ1-5; D remains unclear. V was cut by 2 bases and J by 2 bases, with 10 bases left in between. Germline V lookup: CDR1 MDHEN, CDR2 SYDVKM. This CDR3 comprises 15 residues. CDR3 region: CASSLALAGNQPQHF. CDR3 DNA sequence: TGTGCCAGCAGTTTAGCTCTCGCGGGCAATCAGCCCCAGCATTTT.

The chain couples TRBV15 to TRBJ2-5; D gene ambiguous. Trimming left V 0 bases short and J 5 bases short, with 13 bases between. The CDR3 is 15 amino acids. Germline V lookup: CDR1 LNHNV, CDR2 YYDKDF (reference sequence). CDR3 in DNA: TGTGCCACCAGCAGAGAGGCGCGACTTCGGGAGACCCAGTACTTC. Translation gives CATSREARLRETQYF.

The rearrangement joins TRBV7-2 to TRBJ2-5; possible D gene TRBD1, 5 bases. The CDR3 has 12 residues. Trimming removed 2 bases at V and 6 bases at J, with 7 bases between. Per germline, CDR1 SGHTA and CDR2 FQGNSA. The CDR3 bases are TGTGCCAGCAGCTTACCAGGGAAGACCCAGTACTTC. Encoded protein: CASSLPGKTQYF.